One sample yielded the 9 T cell receptor beta chains listed below, sequenced in a study of blood T cells in healthy people across ages. It was with a sample-barcoded 5' primer and a J-beta primer mix that a second PCR of roughly 7 to 12 cycles was run. TCRdb re-derived calls from the 5' RACE reads in MiXCR, one entry per CDR3 protein. The table shows fewer than 2,000,000 distinct CDR3 sequences, with approximately 40% occurring only once. Sequences were obtained from blood. The receptors come from a human donor in good health.

The CDR3 sequence is CAIGEIFNQPQHF. DNA of the CDR3: TGTGCCATCGGGGAAATATTTAATCAGCCCCAGCATTTT. The J gene is TRBJ1-5, the V gene TRBV10-3, with D uncertain. Germline V lookup: CDR1 ENHRY, CDR2 SYGVKD. The ends were cut back, 8 bases at V and 4 bases at J, with 12 bases in the middle. CDR3 length: 13 amino acids.

V is TRBV5-1 and J is TRBJ2-7; weak D call: TRBD1 (6 bases). V was clipped by 4 bases and J by 9 bases, with 20 bases between them. CDR3 size: 14 residues. Germline CDR1 and CDR2: SGHRS and YFSETQ. The CDR3 protein is CASSKDSDRPRQYF. Written as DNA, the CDR3 is TGCGCCAGCAGCAAGGACAGTGACAGGCCGCGGCAGTACTTC.

J is TRBJ2-3 and V is TRBV12-3 or TRBV12-4, with 7 nucleotides matching TRBD2. V shed 2 bases and J 4 bases; nucleotides not matched to a gene: 9. The CDR3 sequence is 16 residues long. The CDR3 sequence: CASSLSGTTSADTQYF. The CDR3 DNA sequence: TGTGCCAGCAGTTTATCTGGGACTACTAGCGCAGATACGCAGTATTTT.

This clonotype was detected only a few times. This chain uses TRBV20-1 with TRBJ1-2; perhaps TRBD1 as D (5 bases). There are 11 residues in the CDR3. Germline V lookup: CDR1 DFQATT, CDR2 SNEGSKA (reference sequence). The germline V and J ends were trimmed by 3 bases and 4 bases, with 6 bases remaining between them. CDR3 bases: TGCAGTGCTAGGGGACCCTATGGCTACACCTTC. Protein product: CSARGPYGYTF.

This clonotype appeared a few times. This rearrangement joins TRBV5-5 to TRBJ2-5, with 9 bases lining up with TRBD2. In germline, CDR1 is SGHKS, CDR2 YYEKEE (reference sequence). The CDR3 has 15 amino acids. The ends lost 1 base at V and 5 bases at J; junction bases unmatched: 6. CDR3 sequence reads: CASSLWRGGQETQYF. For the CDR3, the DNA is TGTGCCAGCAGCTTGTGGCGGGGGGGCCAGGAGACCCAGTACTTC.

The chain links TRBV9 to TRBJ2-3; D might be TRBD1 or TRBD2, each matching 6 bases. Trimming removed 0 bases from V and 0 bases from J, with 14 bases in between. There are 17 residues in the CDR3. Germline CDR1 SGDLS, CDR2 YYNGEE. The DNA for the CDR3 is TGTGCCAGCAGCGTAGAGGGGATGGGGGGCAGCACAGATACGCAGTATTTT. Protein sequence: CASSVEGMGGSTDTQYF.

This chain connects TRBV2 to TRBJ2-1, with D perhaps being TRBD1 or TRBD2 (5 bases each). V was trimmed by 1 base and J by 8 bases, leaving 15 bases between them. CDR1 SNHLY and CDR2 FYNNEI come from the germline V gene. The CDR3 has 15 amino acids. CDR3 protein: CASSEERGMGDEQFF. Here the CDR3 DNA reads TGTGCCAGCAGTGAAGAAAGGGGCATGGGGGATGAGCAGTTCTTC.

This chain connects TRBV5-1 to TRBJ2-5; 11 nucleotides match TRBD2. CDR1 and CDR2 (germline): SGHRS, YFSETQ. The CDR3 is made up of 14 amino acids. V gave up 5 bases and J gave up 1 base; unmatched junction bases: 1. As DNA, the CDR3 is TGCGCCAGCAGGACTAGCGGGGTCCAAGAGACCCAGTACTTC. This translates into CASRTSGVQETQYF.

Concerning this clonotype: Relative to the germline gene, one junction end is altered; a read error may explain this. The chain links TRBV11-3 to TRBJ2-7, with 7 bases that match TRBD2. The DNA end favors TRBJ2-5, so the J call may be wrong. Germline CDR1 SGHNT, CDR2 YENEEA. The CDR3 totals 13 residues. Written as DNA, the CDR3 is TGTGCCGGCAGCCCCGGGGGGAAAGAGACCCAGTACTTC. Amino acids: CAGSPGGKETQYF.